A single T cell receptor (beta chain) is shown here with its context. This sample is drawn from a study of monozygotic twins with inflammatory bowel disease. Germline-derived CDR1 and CDR2 are KGHSH and LQKENI. The CDR3 totals 15 residues. From its re-call of the 5' RACE reads, TCRdb lists each CDR3 protein once, without DNA. Here the sample table reports just over 300,000 distinct CDR3 sequences. This chain joins TRBV18 and TRBJ2-2; TCRdb's D call, TRBD1, is unchecked because there is no DNA. Source material: blood. The clonotype comes from a human donor with ulcerative colitis or Crohn's disease, or a healthy co-twin of an affected twin (not recorded which). This CDR3 is CASSPKKGDTGELFF.